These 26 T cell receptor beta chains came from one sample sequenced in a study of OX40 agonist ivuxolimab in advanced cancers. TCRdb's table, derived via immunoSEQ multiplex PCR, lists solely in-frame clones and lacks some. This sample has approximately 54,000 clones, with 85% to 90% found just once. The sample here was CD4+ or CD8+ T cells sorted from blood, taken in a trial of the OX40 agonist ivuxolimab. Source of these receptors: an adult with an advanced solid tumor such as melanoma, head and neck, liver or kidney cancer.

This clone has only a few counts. The CDR3 sequence: CASSPAETQYF. Here the CDR3 DNA reads TGTGCCAGCTCACCCGCCGAGACCCAGTACTTC. The chain couples TRBV18 to TRBJ2-5; D is undetermined. Germline V gene data show CDR1 as KGHSH and CDR2 as LQKENI. The length of the CDR3 is 11 residues. Trimming took 3 bases from V and 5 from J, leaving 4 bases between them.

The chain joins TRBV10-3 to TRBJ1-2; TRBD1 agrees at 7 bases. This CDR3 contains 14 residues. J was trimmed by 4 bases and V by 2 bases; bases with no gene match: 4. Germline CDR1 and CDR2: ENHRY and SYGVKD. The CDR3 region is CAISEGAGGYGYTF. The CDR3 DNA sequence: TGTGCCATCAGTGAGGGGGCAGGGGGCTATGGCTACACCTTC.

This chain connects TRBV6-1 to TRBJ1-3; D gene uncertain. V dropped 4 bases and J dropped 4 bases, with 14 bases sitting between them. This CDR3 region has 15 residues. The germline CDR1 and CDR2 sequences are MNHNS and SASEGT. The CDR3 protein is CASSAMSGAGNTIYF. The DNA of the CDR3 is TGTGCCAGCAGTGCCATGTCTGGCGCGGGAAACACCATATATTTT.

As DNA, the CDR3 is TGTGCCAGCAGTGAATCGCGAGCGGACAATCAGCCCCAGCATTTT. Its protein product is CASSESRADNQPQHF. This chain joins TRBV2 and TRBJ1-5; unclear D gene. V was pared by 2 bases and J by 3 bases, with 11 bases between. The CDR3 covers 15 residues. Germline CDR1 and CDR2: SNHLY and FYNNEI.

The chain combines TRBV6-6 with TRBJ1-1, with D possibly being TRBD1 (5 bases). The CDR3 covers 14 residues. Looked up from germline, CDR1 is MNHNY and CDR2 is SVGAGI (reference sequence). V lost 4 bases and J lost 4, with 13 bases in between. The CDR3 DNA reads TGTGCCAGCAGTTCGGACCCAGGGTTCACTGAAGCTTTCTTT. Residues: CASSSDPGFTEAFF.

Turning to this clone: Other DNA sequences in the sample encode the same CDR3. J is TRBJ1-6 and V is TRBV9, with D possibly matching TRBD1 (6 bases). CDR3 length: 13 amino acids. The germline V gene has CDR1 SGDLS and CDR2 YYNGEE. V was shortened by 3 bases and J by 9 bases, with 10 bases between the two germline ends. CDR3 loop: CASSEGDGSPLHF. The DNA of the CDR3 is TGTGCCAGCAGCGAGGGGGACGGTTCACCCCTCCACTTT.

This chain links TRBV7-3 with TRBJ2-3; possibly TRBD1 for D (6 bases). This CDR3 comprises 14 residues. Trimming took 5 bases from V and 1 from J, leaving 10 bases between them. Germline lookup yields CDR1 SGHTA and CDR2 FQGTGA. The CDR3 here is CASSKTGGTDTQYF. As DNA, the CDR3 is TGTGCCAGCAGCAAGACAGGAGGCACAGATACGCAGTATTTT. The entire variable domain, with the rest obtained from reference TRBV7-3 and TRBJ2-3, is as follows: GAGVSQTPSNKVTEKGKYVELRCDPISGHTALYWYRQSLGQGPEFLIYFQGTGAADDSGLPNDRFFAVRPEGSVSTLKIQRTERGDSAVYLCASSKTGGTDTQYFGPGTRLTVL.

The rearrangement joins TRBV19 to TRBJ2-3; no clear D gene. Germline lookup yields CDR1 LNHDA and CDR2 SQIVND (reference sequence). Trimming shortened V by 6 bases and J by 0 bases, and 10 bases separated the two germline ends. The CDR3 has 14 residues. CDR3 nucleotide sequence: TGTGCCAGTAGAAGACGGCTTAGCACAGATACGCAGTATTTT. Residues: CASRRRLSTDTQYF.

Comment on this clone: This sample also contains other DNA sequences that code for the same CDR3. CDR3 DNA sequence: TGTGCCAGCAGCTTATCACTGAACAATCAGCCCCAGCATTTT. Translation: CASSLSLNNQPQHF. The chain couples TRBV5-8 to TRBJ1-5; D ambiguous. The CDR3 has 14 residues. Germline V gene lookup returns CDR1 SGHTS and CDR2 YDEGEE. The germline V and J ends were trimmed by 2 bases and 3 bases, with 9 bases remaining between them.

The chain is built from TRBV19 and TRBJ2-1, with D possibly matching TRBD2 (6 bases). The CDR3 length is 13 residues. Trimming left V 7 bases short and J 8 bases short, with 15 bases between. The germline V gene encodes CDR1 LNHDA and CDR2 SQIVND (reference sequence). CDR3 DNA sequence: TGTGCCAGTAAATCTACTAGCATCCATGAGCAGTTCTTC. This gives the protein CASKSTSIHEQFF.

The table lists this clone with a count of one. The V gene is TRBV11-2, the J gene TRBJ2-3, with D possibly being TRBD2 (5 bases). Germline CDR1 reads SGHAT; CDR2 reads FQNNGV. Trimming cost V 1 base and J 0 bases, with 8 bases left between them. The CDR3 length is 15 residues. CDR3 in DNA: TGTGCCAGCAGCTTAGCTTGGACTAGCACAGATACGCAGTATTTT. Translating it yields CASSLAWTSTDTQYF. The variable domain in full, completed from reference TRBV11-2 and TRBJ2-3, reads EAGVAQSPRYKIIEKRQSVAFWCNPISGHATLYWYQQILGQGPKLLIQFQNNGVVDDSQLPKDRFSAERLKGVDSTLKIQPAKLEDSAVYLCASSLAWTSTDTQYFGPGTRLTVL.

For the CDR3, the DNA is TGTGCCAGCAGGAGAGTGGGGACAGTTCGATCCTACGAGCAGTACTTC. Residues: CASRRVGTVRSYEQYF. The chain carries TRBV28 and TRBJ2-7; 7 bases are shared with TRBD1. CDR3 length equals 16 residues. The V gene's germline CDR1 is MDHEN and CDR2 SYDVKM. J lost 1 base, V lost 6 bases, and 12 bases had no gene match. Together with reference TRBV28 and TRBJ2-7, the CDR3 gives the full variable domain: DVKVTQSSRYLVKRTGEKVFLECVQDMDHENMFWYRQDPGLGLRLIYFSYDVKMKEKGDIPEGYSVSREKKERFSLILESASTNQTSMYLCASRRVGTVRSYEQYFGPGTRLTVT.

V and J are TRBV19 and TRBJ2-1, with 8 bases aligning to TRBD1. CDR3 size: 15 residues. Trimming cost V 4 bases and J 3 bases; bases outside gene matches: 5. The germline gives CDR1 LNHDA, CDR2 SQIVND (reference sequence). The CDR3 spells CASSTRTGYYNEQFF. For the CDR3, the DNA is TGTGCCAGTAGTACCCGGACAGGGTACTACAATGAGCAGTTCTTC.

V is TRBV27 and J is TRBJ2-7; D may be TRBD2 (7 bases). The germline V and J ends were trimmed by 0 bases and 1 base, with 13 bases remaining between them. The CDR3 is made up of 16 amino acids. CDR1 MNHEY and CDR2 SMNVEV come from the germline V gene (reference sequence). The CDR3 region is CASSLSPGGSSYEQYF. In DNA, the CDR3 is TGTGCCAGCAGTTTATCGCCGGGGGGCAGTTCCTACGAGCAGTACTTC.

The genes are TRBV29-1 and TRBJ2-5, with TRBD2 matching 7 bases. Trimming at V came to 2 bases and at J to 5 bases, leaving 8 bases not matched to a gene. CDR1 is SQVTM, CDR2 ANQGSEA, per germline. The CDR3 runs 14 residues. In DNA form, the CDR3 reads TGCAGCGTTGAACTTGGGGGGGTTGGTGAGACCCAGTACTTC. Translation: CSVELGGVGETQYF.

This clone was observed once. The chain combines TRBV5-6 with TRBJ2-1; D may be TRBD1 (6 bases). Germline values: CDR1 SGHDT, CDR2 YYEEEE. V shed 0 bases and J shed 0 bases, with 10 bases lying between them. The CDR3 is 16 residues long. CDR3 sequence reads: CASSLEGVSSYNEQFF. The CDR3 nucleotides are TGTGCCAGCAGCTTGGAGGGGGTGAGCTCCTACAATGAGCAGTTCTTC.

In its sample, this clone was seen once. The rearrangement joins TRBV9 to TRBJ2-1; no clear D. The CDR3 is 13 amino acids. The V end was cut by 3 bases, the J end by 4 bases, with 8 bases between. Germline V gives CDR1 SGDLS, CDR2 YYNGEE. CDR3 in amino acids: CASSASGYNEQFF. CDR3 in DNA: TGTGCCAGCAGCGCGTCCGGGTACAATGAGCAGTTCTTC.

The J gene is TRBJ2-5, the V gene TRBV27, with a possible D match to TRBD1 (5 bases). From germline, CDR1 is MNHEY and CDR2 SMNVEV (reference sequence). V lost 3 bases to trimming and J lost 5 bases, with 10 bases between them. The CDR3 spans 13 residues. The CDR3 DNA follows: TGTGCCAGCAGTTTTGGCAGGGTGGAGACCCAGTACTTC. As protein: CASSFGRVETQYF.

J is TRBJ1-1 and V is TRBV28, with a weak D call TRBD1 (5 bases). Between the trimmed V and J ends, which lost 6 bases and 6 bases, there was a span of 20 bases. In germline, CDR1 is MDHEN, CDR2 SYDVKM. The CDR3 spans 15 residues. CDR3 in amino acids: CASSEGKRGVAEAFF. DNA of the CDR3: TGTGCCAGCAGCGAGGGGAAGAGGGGTGTTGCTGAAGCTTTCTTT.

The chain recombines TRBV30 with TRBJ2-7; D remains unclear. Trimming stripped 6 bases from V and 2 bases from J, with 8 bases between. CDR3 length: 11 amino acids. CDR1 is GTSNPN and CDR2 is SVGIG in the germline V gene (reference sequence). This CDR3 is CACHSAYEQYF. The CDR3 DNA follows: TGTGCCTGCCATTCCGCCTACGAGCAGTACTTC.

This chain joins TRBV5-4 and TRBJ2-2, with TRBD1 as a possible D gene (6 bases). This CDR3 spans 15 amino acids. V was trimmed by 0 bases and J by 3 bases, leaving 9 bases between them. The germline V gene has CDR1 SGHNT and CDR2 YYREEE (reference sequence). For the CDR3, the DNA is TGTGCCAGCAGCTTGGGGGGGCCTTACACCGGGGAGCTGTTTTTT. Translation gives CASSLGGPYTGELFF. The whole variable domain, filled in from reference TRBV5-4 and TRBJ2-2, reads ETGVTQSPTHLIKTRGQQVTLRCSSQSGHNTVSWYQQALGQGPQFIFQYYREEENGRGNFPPRFSGLQFPNYSSELNVNALELDDSALYLCASSLGGPYTGELFFGEGSRLTVL.

CDR3 nucleotide sequence: TGTGCCAGCAGCCCCGGGACTAGTTTCTACAATGAGCAGTTCTTC. Protein sequence: CASSPGTSFYNEQFF. The V gene is TRBV11-2, the J gene TRBJ2-1; 8 bases line up with TRBD2. V lost 5 bases and J lost 3; bases outside the gene matches: 6. Germline V gene sequence: CDR1 SGHAT, CDR2 FQNNGV. This CDR3 comprises 15 residues. Full variable domain (remainder filled in from reference TRBV11-2 and TRBJ2-1): EAGVAQSPRYKIIEKRQSVAFWCNPISGHATLYWYQQILGQGPKLLIQFQNNGVVDDSQLPKDRFSAERLKGVDSTLKIQPAKLEDSAVYLCASSPGTSFYNEQFFGPGTRLTVL.

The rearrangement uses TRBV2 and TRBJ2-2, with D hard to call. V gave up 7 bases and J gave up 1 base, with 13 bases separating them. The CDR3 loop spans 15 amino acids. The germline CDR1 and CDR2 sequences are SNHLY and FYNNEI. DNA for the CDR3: TGTGCCAGCAAAAGGGTTATAATGAACACCGGGGAGCTGTTTTTT. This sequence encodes CASKRVIMNTGELFF.

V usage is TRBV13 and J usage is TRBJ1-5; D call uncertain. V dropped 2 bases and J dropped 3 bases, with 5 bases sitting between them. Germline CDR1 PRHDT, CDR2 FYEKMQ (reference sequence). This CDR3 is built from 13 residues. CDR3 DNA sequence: TGTGCCAGCAGCTTAAAGGACAATCAGCCCCAGCATTTT. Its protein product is CASSLKDNQPQHF. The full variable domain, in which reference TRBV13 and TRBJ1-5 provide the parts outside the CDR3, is AAGVIQSPRHLIKEKRETATLKCYPIPRHDTVYWYQQGPGQDPQFLISFYEKMQSDKGSIPDRFSAQQFSDYHSELNMSSLELGDSALYFCASSLKDNQPQHFGDGTRLSIL.

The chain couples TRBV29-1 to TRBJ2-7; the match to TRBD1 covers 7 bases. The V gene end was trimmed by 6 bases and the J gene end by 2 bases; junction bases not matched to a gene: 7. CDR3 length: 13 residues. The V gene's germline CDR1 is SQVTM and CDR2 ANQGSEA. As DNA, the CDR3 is TGCAGCGTGGCCAGGGGGACAGCCTACGAGCAGTACTTC. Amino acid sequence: CSVARGTAYEQYF.

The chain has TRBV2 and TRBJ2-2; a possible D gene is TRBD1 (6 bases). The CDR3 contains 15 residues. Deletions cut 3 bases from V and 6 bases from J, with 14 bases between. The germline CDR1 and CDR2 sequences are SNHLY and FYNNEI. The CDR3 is CASSEITGLAGELFF. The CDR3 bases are TGTGCCAGCAGTGAGATAACAGGGTTAGCCGGGGAGCTGTTTTTT.